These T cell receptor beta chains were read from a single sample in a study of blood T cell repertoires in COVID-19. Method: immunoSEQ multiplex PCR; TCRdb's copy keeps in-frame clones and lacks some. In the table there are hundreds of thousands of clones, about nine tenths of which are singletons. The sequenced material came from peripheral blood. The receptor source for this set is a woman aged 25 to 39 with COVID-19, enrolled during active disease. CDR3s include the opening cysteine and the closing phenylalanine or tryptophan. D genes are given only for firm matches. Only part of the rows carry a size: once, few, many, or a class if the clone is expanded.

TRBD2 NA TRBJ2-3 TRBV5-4 CASSLVASGVDTQYF TGTGCCAGCAGCTTGGTAGCTAGCGGGGTCGATACGCAGTATTTT
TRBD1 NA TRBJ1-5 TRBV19 CASSMTGKSNQPQHF TGTGCCAGTAGTATGACAGGGAAAAGCAATCAGCCCCAGCATTTT
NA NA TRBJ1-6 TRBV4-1 CASSQKGLLSSYNSPLHF TGCGCCAGCAGCCAAAAGGGACTCTTAAGCTCCTATAATTCACCCCTCCACTTT
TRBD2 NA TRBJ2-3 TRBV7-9 CASSLEASGADTQYF TGTGCCAGCAGCTTAGAGGCTAGCGGGGCAGATACGCAGTATTTT
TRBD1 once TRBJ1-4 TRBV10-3 CAISGGTGLEKLFF TGTGCCATCAGTGGGGGGACAGGGCTTGAAAAACTGTTTTTT
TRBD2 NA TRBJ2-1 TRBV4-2 CASSQEEAGVYNEQFF TGTGCCAGCAGCCAAGAGGAAGCGGGGGTCTACAATGAGCAGTTCTTC
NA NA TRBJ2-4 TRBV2 CASTLESLAKNIQYF TGTGCCAGCACCCTAGAATCACTAGCCAAAAACATTCAGTACTTC
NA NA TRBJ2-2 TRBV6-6 CASNDPPQGELFF TGTGCCAGCAACGATCCCCCGCAGGGTGAGCTGTTTTTT
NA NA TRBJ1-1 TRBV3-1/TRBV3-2 CASSQVGGNTEAFF TGTGCCAGCAGCCAAGTCGGGGGGAACACTGAAGCTTTCTTT
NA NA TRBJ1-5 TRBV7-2 CASSLVRGSNQPQHF TGTGCCAGCAGCTTAGTAAGGGGGAGCAATCAGCCCCAGCATTTT
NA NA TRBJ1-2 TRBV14 CASSRYRDYGYTF TGTGCCAGCAGCCGATACAGGGACTATGGCTACACCTTC
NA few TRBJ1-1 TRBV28 CASSISGSDEAFF TGTGCCAGCAGCATAAGCGGGTCCGATGAAGCTTTCTTT
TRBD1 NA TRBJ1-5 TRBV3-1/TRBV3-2 CASSQQGAQPQHF TGTGCCAGCAGCCAACAGGGGGCACAGCCCCAGCATTTT
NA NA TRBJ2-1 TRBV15 CATSLDRSSYNEQFF TGTGCCACCAGTCTCGACAGGAGCTCCTACAATGAGCAGTTCTTC
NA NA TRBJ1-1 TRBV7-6 CASSLVEGLEAFF TGTGCCAGCAGCTTAGTGGAGGGACTTGAAGCTTTCTTT
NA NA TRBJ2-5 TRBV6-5 CASSYSGNQGETQYF TGTGCCAGCAGTTACTCGGGTAATCAGGGGGAGACCCAGTACTTC
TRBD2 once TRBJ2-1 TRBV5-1 CASSQWTSGVYNEQFF TGCGCCAGCAGCCAATGGACTAGCGGGGTATACAATGAGCAGTTCTTC
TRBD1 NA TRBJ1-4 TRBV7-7 CASSLIGTDEKLFF TGTGCCAGCAGCTTAATCGGGACAGATGAAAAACTGTTTTTT
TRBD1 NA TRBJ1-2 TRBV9 CASSPRIGTGLYGYTF TGTGCCAGCAGCCCTCGAATCGGGACAGGGCTCTATGGCTACACCTTC
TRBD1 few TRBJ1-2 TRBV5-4 CASSKGQGGLNYGYTF TGTGCCAGCAGCAAAGGACAGGGGGGCCTAAACTATGGCTACACCTTC
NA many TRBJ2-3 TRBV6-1 CASSDPTSRAQYF TGTGCCAGCAGTGACCCAACTAGTCGCGCGCAGTATTTT
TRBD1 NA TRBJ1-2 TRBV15 CATSSIGGGYGYTF TGTGCCACCAGCAGTATAGGGGGCGGCTATGGCTACACCTTC
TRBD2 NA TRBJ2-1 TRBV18 CASSSTSSGGADEQFF TGTGCCAGCTCATCAACCTCAAGCGGGGGGGCGGATGAGCAGTTCTTC
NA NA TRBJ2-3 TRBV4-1 CASSQDGGASTDTQYF TGCGCCAGCAGCCAAGATGGAGGAGCTAGCACAGATACGCAGTATTTT
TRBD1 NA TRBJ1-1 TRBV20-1 CSASTGVNTEAFF TGCAGTGCTAGTACAGGGGTGAACACTGAAGCTTTCTTT